The clone carrying this T cell receptor beta chain was counted between two and nine times. The target antigen is unknown. Building the TCR beta libraries relied on iRepertoire HTBI primers, and CDR3 regions underwent Arm-PCR. In the authors' methods: Samples collectively showed 62 TRBV and roughly 15 TRBJ segments. Each CDR3 protein is one row after TCRdb ran MiXCR on the multiplex PCR reads. The V and J calls and clone size come from TCRdb's table, not from the authors' own analysis. The sample consists of about 560,000 distinct CDR3 sequences, around 15% of them appearing once. This sample is part of a study of regulatory T cells in long-lasting Graves disease. Points from the study as a whole: When disease was persistent, TRBV28, TRBJ1-2 and TRBJ2-5 were the favored segments.

The CDR3 contains 15 residues. Per germline, CDR1 SGHAT and CDR2 FQNNGV. Trimming removed 5 bases from V and 4 bases from J; junction bases left unmatched: 5. Described time point: newly diagnosed GD, antithyroid drugs for less than 3 months. TCR sequences were obtained from RNA taken from PBMCs. This sample was also put to use in a study of T cells in Graves' hyperthyroidism and ophthalmopathy. That paper adds: Diagnostic assessment was based on clinical symptoms, serum thyroxine and TRAb, thyroid ultrasound and orbital computed tomography. The HTBI primer set drove a first-round RT-PCR of the TCR CDR3.

The chain joins TRBV11-2 to TRBJ2-1; 10 nucleotides align to TRBD2. Specimen: peripheral blood mononuclear cells (PBMCs), collected at new diagnosis, from a patient treated with antithyroid drugs. This receptor was identified in a man between 18 and 35 years old with Graves disease. The CDR3 loop reads CASSILAGQYNEQFF. The CDR3 DNA follows: TGTGCCAGCAGCATACTAGCGGGACAATACAATGAGCAGTTCTTC.